This TCR beta chain was recorded in a study of T cells in Graves' hyperthyroidism and ophthalmopathy. RNA transcripts gave rise to amplified TCR beta CDR3 regions. HTBI primers were the set used in a first-round RT-PCR of the TCR CDR3. Each CDR3 protein is one row after TCRdb ran MiXCR on the multiplex PCR reads. The sample lists approximately 600,000 distinct CDR3 sequences, about 15% occurring once. The CDR3 length is 17 residues. V lost 0 bases, J lost 7 bases, and 11 bases stayed unmatched. Germline loops: CDR1 DFQATT, CDR2 SNEGSKA (reference sequence). A sample of blood taken at first hyperthyroidism diagnosis preceded any ophthalmopathy symptoms.

This chain joins TRBV20-1 and TRBJ2-1; TRBD2 aligns across 11 bases. The sample was blood. This receptor was obtained from a young woman with Graves' hyperthyroidism that later progressed to Graves' ophthalmopathy. CDR3 protein: CSARDPSLAGGVNEQFF. The CDR3 coding sequence is TGCAGTGCTAGAGATCCCTCGCTAGCGGGAGGAGTGAATGAGCAGTTCTTC.